A single T cell receptor (beta chain) is shown here with its context. Its target is unknown. This sample stems from a study of cytomegalovirus exposure and HLA in healthy donors. Turning to the study itself: In an early release, HLA-typed donors contributed approximately 82 million unique TCR sequences. Overall study results and limits: There were 164 TCR beta chains listed as cytomegalovirus-associated. Later analysis found that TCR beta chains associated with HLA were more clonally expanded than other, equally common chains.

With 60 Vbeta and 13 Jbeta primers, the PCR was carried out. Repertoires were generated with immunoSEQ multiplex PCR, while TCRdb's copy carries only in-frame clones and drops some. Of more than 95,000 clones in the sample, around 80% were seen once. This CDR3 comprises 15 residues. Per the germline V gene, CDR1 is SGHTS and CDR2 is YDEGEE. V shed 6 bases and J shed 0 bases, with 13 bases lying between them. The sequence came from a woman aged 55-75 years in good health and CMV-seropositive. Source material: PBMCs. This rearrangement joins TRBV5-8 to TRBJ1-5; maybe TRBD1 (6 bases). The CDR3 sequence: CASTFGQYSNQPQHF. In DNA form, the CDR3 reads TGTGCCAGCACCTTCGGACAGTATAGCAATCAGCCCCAGCATTTT.